This is a list of T cell receptor beta chains from one sample in a study of blood T cells in healthy people across ages. TCRdb processed the 5' RACE reads anew with MiXCR; each CDR3 protein has one entry. The sample comprises 1.5 million to 2 million distinct CDR3 sequences, 30% to 35% of which are singletons, and roughly 10% rests with the top ten. The sample consisted of blood. Receptor source: a woman in her twenties or thirties in good health. CDR3s include the opening cysteine and the closing phenylalanine or tryptophan. A D gene is named only where the DNA matches it firmly. Part of the rows lack a size; the others show once, few, many or a class for expanded clones.

d_call clone_size j_call v_call cdr3_nt cdr3_aa
TRBD1 many TRBJ1-2 TRBV20-1 TGCAGTGCTGACCGACAGGGCAGGGGCTACACCTTC CSADRQGRGYTF
NA few TRBJ1-2 TRBV9 TGTGCCAGCAGCGTAGCGGTTCAGGAAGGCGGTTATTACGGGGGCTACACCTTC CASSVAVQEGGYYGGYTF
NA NA TRBJ2-7 TRBV15 TGTGCCACCAGTCCGGGACTTACCTACGAGCAGTACTTC CATSPGLTYEQYF
NA many TRBJ2-2 TRBV6-2/TRBV6-3 TGTGCCAGCAGTTACTCGGTCCCCGGGGAGCTGTTTTTT CASSYSVPGELFF
NA few TRBJ1-1 TRBV7-3 TGTGCCAGCAGCCCATGGGGGGGCACTGAAGCTTTCTTT CASSPWGGTEAFF
NA NA TRBJ2-3 TRBV5-6 TGTGCCAGCAGCTTGGAGAGTGTAGGCACAGATACGCAGTATTTT CASSLESVGTDTQYF
TRBD1 NA TRBJ2-1 TRBV5-1 TGCGCCAGCAGCTTGGGAGGGACAGGGGGTACCTACAATGAGCAGTTCTTC CASSLGGTGGTYNEQFF
NA few TRBJ2-7 TRBV28 TGTGCCAGCAGTCCAAGACAGCCCCCCTACGAGCAGTACTTC CASSPRQPPYEQYF
NA few TRBJ2-5 TRBV11-2 TGTGCCAGCAGCCCGACAACTGGACTGGAGACCCAGTACTTC CASSPTTGLETQYF
TRBD2 NA TRBJ2-5 TRBV5-1 TGCGCCAGCAGCTTTGACGGGACTAGAGGTTTCCAAGAGACCCAGTACTTC CASSFDGTRGFQETQYF
TRBD1 NA TRBJ1-5 TRBV20-1 TGTAGTGCTAGAGTACAGGGGGATAGCAATCAGCCCCAGCATTTT CSARVQGDSNQPQHF
NA few TRBJ2-1 TRBV9 TGTGCCAGCAGCGTGGGAACCGGGGTTTCTGACAATGAGCAGTTCTTC CASSVGTGVSDNEQFF
NA many TRBJ2-5 TRBV6-2/TRBV6-3 TGTGCCAGCAGTTATGAGGGAGAGACCCAGTACTTC CASSYEGETQYF
TRBD1 NA TRBJ1-2 TRBV20-1 TGCAGTGCTAGAGACCGGGACAGGGATTTATTAACGTATGGCTACACCTTC CSARDRDRDLLTYGYTF
NA NA TRBJ1-6 TRBV12-3/TRBV12-4 TGTGCCACCCGTTGGTCCTATAATTCACCCCTCCACTTT CATRWSYNSPLHF
NA NA TRBJ2-7 TRBV4-2 TGTGCCAGCAGCCAATCCTACAGCGAGCAGTACTTC CASSQSYSEQYF
NA few TRBJ2-3 TRBV6-1 TGTGCCAGCAGTGATACCTACGAGGTTACCCATAGCACAGATACGCAGTATTTT CASSDTYEVTHSTDTQYF
NA NA TRBJ2-7 TRBV29-1 TGCAGCGCTGAAGAGGGTTCCGGGACAAACAACGAGCAGTACTTC CSAEEGSGTNNEQYF
NA NA TRBJ1-6 TRBV7-9 TGTGCCAGCAGCTTAGGGGGTAGGCAGAATTCGCCCCTCCACTTT CASSLGGRQNSPLHF
TRBD2 NA TRBJ2-5 TRBV20-1 TGCAGTGCTAGCGTTAGCGGGAGGTCTCGTGAGACCCAGTACTTC CSASVSGRSRETQYF
NA NA TRBJ2-7 TRBV20-1 TGCAGTGCTAGAGTGCGGGGCCGGGGGAACGAGCAGTACTTC CSARVRGRGNEQYF
TRBD2 few TRBJ2-1 TRBV15 TGTGCCACCAGCAGGGCCCCGGGACTAGGCAAGGTTGAGCAGTTCTTC CATSRAPGLGKVEQFF
NA NA TRBJ2-3 TRBV27 TGTGCCAGCAGTTTACTACAACCTTCGATCAGGATAAGCACAGATACGCAGTATTTT CASSLLQPSIRISTDTQYF
NA NA TRBJ2-1 TRBV6-6 TGTGCCAGCAGTTCCTCTGTAGGGACCGGCTCCTACAATGAGCAGTTCTTC CASSSSVGTGSYNEQFF
NA few TRBJ1-2 TRBV20-1 TGCAGCCGTCCCTCGGGGGTTCCGGAACCCTATGGCTACACCTTC CSRPSGVPEPYGYTF
TRBD1 few TRBJ1-1 TRBV15 TGTGCCACCAGCAGGGCTGGGACAGGGGATTCTGAAGCTTTCTTT CATSRAGTGDSEAFF
NA NA TRBJ2-7 TRBV4-1 TGCGCCAGCAGCCAAGGAGAGTGGGGCAGAAGCGCCTACGAGCAGTACTTC CASSQGEWGRSAYEQYF
TRBD1 NA TRBJ2-1 TRBV20-1 TGCAGTGCTGGCGGGACAGGGATCCGTGAGCAGTTCTTC CSAGGTGIREQFF
TRBD2 NA TRBJ2-1 TRBV4-1 TGCGCCAGCAGCCCCCTAGCGGGGGGTGTGGAGCAGTTCTTC CASSPLAGGVEQFF
NA NA TRBJ2-7 TRBV27 TGTGCCAGCTTTCTTAAGCCAACGGGGGTGATGCGCGAGCAGTACTTC CASFLKPTGVMREQYF
TRBD2 NA TRBJ2-3 TRBV5-8 TGTGCCAGCAGCGCCGGGACTAGCGCTAAAACAGATACGCAGTATTTT CASSAGTSAKTDTQYF
NA few TRBJ1-1 TRBV28 TGTGCCAGCAGTTGGGCCCCGAACACTGAAGCTTTCTTT CASSWAPNTEAFF
NA few TRBJ2-5 TRBV11-2 TGTGCCAGCAGCTTAGTGGGACCGGTAGCCCCAGGGAGGCGTGAGACCCAGTACTTC CASSLVGPVAPGRRETQYF
NA few TRBJ2-7 TRBV9 TGTGCCAGCAGCGTAGCCGGGAGTAATCCCTACGAGCAGTACTTC CASSVAGSNPYEQYF
NA few TRBJ2-1 TRBV20-1 TGCAGTGCTGCGCCCGATTCGAATGAGCAGTTCTTC CSAAPDSNEQFF
TRBD2 few TRBJ2-1 TRBV20-1 TGCAGTGCTCCCTCGCGGGAGGTTTTGGGCAATGAGCAGTTCTTC CSAPSREVLGNEQFF
NA NA TRBJ2-2 TRBV5-6 TGTGCCAGCAGCTTGGATCGCAGGGACACCGGGGAGCTGTTTTTT CASSLDRRDTGELFF
TRBD2 few TRBJ2-1 TRBV5-1 TGCGCCAGCAGCATCCTGGGAGGGGTGAATGAGCAGTTCTTC CASSILGGVNEQFF
NA NA TRBJ2-3 TRBV20-1 TGCAGTACTAGGAATGGGCAGGGAGTGGGGGATACGCAGTATTTT CSTRNGQGVGDTQYF